One sample yielded the 3 T cell receptor beta chains listed below, sequenced in a study of T-cell reconstitution after alpha-beta-depleted transplantation in children. It was with unique molecular identifiers that the TCRbeta library was prepared. MiXCR, run by TCRdb on the PCR reads, gives a single entry per CDR3 protein. Altogether 550,000 to 600,000 distinct CDR3 sequences are present, 23% being singletons, with the ten largest covering around 14%. The sample here was PBMCs, mostly from graft donor cells, taken 360 days after TCRalphabeta/CD19-depleted stem cell transplant. Receptor source: a boy in the first two years of life who had a stem cell transplant for acute myeloid leukemia, so the T cells may come from the graft donor.

The rearrangement links TRBV6-2 or TRBV6-3 to TRBJ2-2; D is possibly TRBD2 (5 bases). The CDR3 extends over 13 amino acids. Germline CDR1 is MNHEY and CDR2 is SVGEGT. V was cut by 6 bases and J by 3 bases, with 8 bases left in between. For the CDR3, the DNA is TGTGCCAGCAGAGGACTTCACACCGGGGAGCTGTTTTTT. Its protein is CASRGLHTGELFF.

This chain joins TRBV7-2 and TRBJ2-1, with D perhaps TRBD2 (7 bases). The V end lost 2 bases, the J end lost 5 bases, and 16 bases lay between the germline ends. In germline, CDR1 is SGHTA, CDR2 FQGNSA. The CDR3 loop spans 16 amino acids. CDR3 in amino acids: CASSLWGGAQNNEQFF. The CDR3 DNA sequence: TGTGCCAGCAGCTTATGGGGGGGGGCGCAAAACAATGAGCAGTTCTTC.

The genes are TRBV9 and TRBJ1-5; D gene ambiguous. Trimming cost V 0 bases and J 4 bases, with 11 bases left between them. The CDR3 sequence is 15 residues long. The germline CDR1 and CDR2 sequences are SGDLS and YYNGEE. The CDR3 bases are TGTGCCAGCAGCGTAGGGAGTTCGGAGAATCAGCCCCAGCATTTT. It is translated as CASSVGSSENQPQHF.